This TCR beta chain was sequenced for a study of shared clonotypes between healthy human individuals (dated by TCRdb to 2019 to 2021). Regarding the research as a whole: A couple of women and a few men aged 18 to 49 years were included in the cohort. Per donor, three plates each were used for CD4 naive and CD4 memory, two for CD8 naive, and one for CD8 memory. To estimate repertoire size and how much clonotypes are shared between individuals, the study performed deep sequencing of blood TCR repertoires from a few healthy adults. To increase sequencing depth and limit assay-specific biases, TCR repertoire library preparation and sequencing were carried out by different laboratories using diverse techniques. Per donor, leukapheresis produced somewhere between about 0.94 and 9.5 billion PBMCs. Beyond this particular receptor, the publication reports: Sampling was limited to blood, and TCR repertoires in tissue likely differ from TCR repertoires in blood. Based on pairwise subsampling, the degree of clonotype sharing among donors was expected to be affected by sequencing depth. Incomplete sequencing was indicated by rarefaction of sorted-subset datasets, despite the large sequencing depth. Sharing across a handful of donors was observed for around 5% of naive CD4, 3.5% of naive CD8, over 2% of memory CD4, and about 0.38% of memory CD8 clonotypes. Because the study included a small number of donors, the genetic and exposure-history diversity represented was limited. Clonotypes shared by all four sorted-subset donors showed higher generation probabilities than non-shared clonotypes. Estimated clonotype richness was generally larger for naive than for memory subsets.

This clone was seen just once. Its antigen is unknown. No per-base quality is available; no much larger clone lies one base away. The sample holds other DNA sequences that translate to the same CDR3. CD8 naive samples consisted of CD45RO-negative cells that were positively selected for CCR7, yielding a CD45RA+CCR7+ population without TemRA cells. Healthy HIV-negative adults with no recently reported acute infections or vaccinations were included as donors. Every donor was a Caucasian adult living in Nashville, Tennessee, USA. Blood was collected by leukapheresis, and PBMCs were isolated by Ficoll-Histopaque density gradient centrifugation and then cryopreserved in liquid nitrogen vapor phase. Analytical flow cytometry was used to check the purity and quantity of each magnetically sorted T cell population. Genomic DNA was isolated from each sorted fraction and quantified by UV absorbance on a Nanodrop 2000c.

Reading from cysteine to phenylalanine, the CDR3 counts 15 amino acids. Kept here is only the CDR3 DNA, which spans 45 bases and is read in frame from base 1. Deletion took 2 bases off V and 0 bases off J, with a span of 8 bases between the germline ends. Sequences MNHEY (CDR1) and SMNVEV (CDR2) are obtained from the germline V gene (reference sequence). TCR CDR3 regions were amplified from genomic DNA by multiplex PCR using the deep immunoSEQ assay. For each cell subset, the extracted genomic DNA was distributed evenly across all wells of several immunoSEQ 96-well plates, and each plate served as one replicate. Each replicate PCR for sorted subsets received around 200 ng genomic DNA, equal to some 32,000 T cell genomes. The purified libraries were quantified using a Qubit 3.0 fluorometer, sized with a Bioanalyzer 2100, and then quantified again using the KAPA Library Quantification kit. A separate single-read 150-cycle Illumina NextSeq 550 flow cell was used to sequence each immunoSEQ 96-well plate. The authors' pipeline ran thus. Because the immunoSEQ output included only junctional sequences and no quality scores, the filtering could not be the same as the filtering used for full-length reads. Sequences were annotated with PyIR, a Python wrapper for IgBLAST v1.9, using IMGT germline references to assign V/J genes and CDR3. Reads with weak V/J assignments (E-value above 1e-6), missing CDR3, stop codons, out-of-frame junctions, or ambiguous translated residues were removed. V3J clonotypes were defined by identical inferred V gene, J gene, and CDR3 amino acid sequence. To compute the percentage overlap between repertoires, the number of shared unique clonotypes was divided by the size of the smaller repertoire. Repertoire richness was assessed with RTK rarefaction, the Chao1 estimator, and Recon v2.1 estimates of unobserved clonotypes. Generation probabilities for all TCRbeta clonotypes obtained by the gDNA method from a handful of donors were computed using OLGA. Sourced from immuneACCESS, this table was stored by TCRdb with only in-frame sequences that have V and J called. A share of the clones is absent; for the studies checked, an unresolved V gene accounts for under half, and the remainder has no known explanation. V, J and clone size are taken as reported in that table, and D and trimming were inferred from the DNA itself. The sample has about 2.2 million clones on record, over 85% of them singletons. The ten largest account for around 1.7% of the sample.

The rearranged segments are TRBV27 and TRBJ2-1; the D gene cannot be named for sure. The material sequenced was naive CD8+ T cells from PBMCs. The sample's cell subset or site label, in plain terms: CD45RA+CCR7+. This clonotype originated in a young man in good health. Some clones in this sample may be carry-over from other donors' samples. The CDR3 region reads CASSLESSSYNEQFF. The DNA is TGTGCCAGCAGTTTAGAAAGTAGCTCCTACAATGAGCAGTTCTTC.